Each of the 29 T cell receptor beta chains below was sequenced from the same sample in a study of control samples from healthy donors and cancer patients. Clones were read by immunoSEQ multiplex PCR, and TCRdb kept only the in-frame ones, dropping some. The profile shows a few hundred thousand clones, over 75% of them singletons. The sample comprised PBMCs. The receptors were sampled from a man aged 35 to 55 with head and neck cancer.

The chain carries TRBV5-4 and TRBJ1-2; D is uncertain. Germline CDR1 SGHNT, CDR2 YYREEE (reference sequence). CDR3 size: 14 residues. V lost 0 bases and J lost 4, with 10 bases in between. The CDR3 region is CASSLGAWGYGYTF. The CDR3, as DNA: TGTGCCAGCAGCTTGGGAGCTTGGGGCTATGGCTACACCTTC.

The chain uses TRBV7-2 and TRBJ1-6; no clear D. CDR1 is SGHTA, CDR2 FQGNSA, per germline. Trimming took 4 bases from V and 5 from J, leaving 15 bases between them. The CDR3 covers 16 residues. This chain's CDR3 is CASSWSPVNNNSPLHF. CDR3 bases: TGTGCCAGCAGCTGGTCTCCTGTGAATAATAATTCACCCCTCCACTTT. Based on the CDR3 plus reference TRBV7-2 and TRBJ1-6, the full variable domain is GAGVSQSPSNKVTEKGKDVELRCDPISGHTALYWYRQSLGQGLEFLIYFQGNSAPDKSGLPSDRFSAERTGGSVSTLTIQRTQQEDSAVYLCASSWSPVNNNSPLHFGNGTRLTVT.

The J gene is TRBJ2-7, the V gene TRBV4-2, with TRBD2 as a possible D gene (6 bases). CDR3 length: 16 residues. In germline, CDR1 is LGHNA, CDR2 YNFKEQ. Between the trimmed V and J ends, which lost 0 bases and 2 bases, there was a span of 14 bases. CDR3 sequence: CASSQEPAGVPYEQYF. The CDR3 region has the DNA TGTGCCAGCAGCCAAGAACCAGCGGGCGTCCCCTACGAGCAGTACTTC.

The rearrangement links TRBV7-8 to TRBJ1-2; D possibly corresponds to TRBD1 (5 bases). Germline CDR1 and CDR2: SGHVS and FQNEAQ. The V and J ends lost 7 bases and 0 bases respectively, with 12 bases between them. The CDR3 has 14 residues. The CDR3: CASNLGGTNYGYTF. CDR3 DNA sequence: TGTGCCAGCAATTTGGGGGGGACTAACTATGGCTACACCTTC. Full variable domain (remainder filled in from reference TRBV7-8 and TRBJ1-2): GAGVSQSPRYKVAKRGQDVALRCDPISGHVSLFWYQQALGQGPEFLTYFQNEAQLDKSGLPSDRFFAERPEGSVSTLKIQRTQQEDSAVYLCASNLGGTNYGYTFGSGTRLTVV.

The chain carries TRBV7-3 and TRBJ1-2; no clear D gene. The ends were cut back, 2 bases at V and 5 bases at J, with 21 bases in the middle. Germline CDR1 is SGHTA and CDR2 is FQGTGA. The CDR3 length is 17 residues. The CDR3 loop is CASSLQEGKSVNYGYTF. As DNA, the CDR3 is TGTGCCAGCAGCTTACAGGAGGGCAAGTCGGTCAATTATGGCTACACCTTC.

V gene TRBV27 combines with J gene TRBJ2-7; 7 positions match TRBD1. In germline, CDR1 is MNHEY, CDR2 SMNVEV (reference sequence). The CDR3 is 11 residues long. Germline trimming cut 6 bases from V and 7 bases from J; bases unmatched to any gene: 3. The CDR3 loop is CASRGGWEQYF. The CDR3 coding sequence is TGTGCCAGCAGAGGGGGCTGGGAGCAGTACTTC.

The V gene is TRBV25-1, the J gene TRBJ2-5; D is ambiguous. The V gene's germline CDR1 is MGHDK and CDR2 SYGVNS. V was pared by 5 bases and J by 5 bases, with 3 bases between. This CDR3 is built from 10 residues. The CDR3 sequence: CASSLETQYF. The CDR3, as DNA: TGTGCCAGCAGTCTGGAGACCCAGTACTTC.

CDR3 coding DNA: TGTGCCTGGAGTGACACGCCCGGGACACCCGTTAGAGGGGAGCTGTTTTTT. Its protein is CAWSDTPGTPVRGELFF. V gene TRBV30 combines with J gene TRBJ2-2; D might be TRBD1 (6 bases). The germline gives CDR1 GTSNPN, CDR2 SVGIG (reference sequence). V lost 1 base, J lost 8 bases, and 23 bases lay in between. The CDR3 has 17 amino acids.

The chain joins TRBV30 to TRBJ1-2; unclear D gene. The CDR3 spans 12 residues. The germline gives CDR1 GTSNPN, CDR2 SVGIG (reference sequence). The germline V and J ends were trimmed by 2 bases and 2 bases, with 6 bases remaining between them. CDR3 sequence (DNA): TGTGCCTGGAGTATCGGGAACTATGGCTACACCTTC. Its protein is CAWSIGNYGYTF.

The chain links TRBV11-2 to TRBJ2-7; maybe TRBD1 (5 bases). The V and J ends lost 2 bases and 0 bases respectively, with 11 bases between them. CDR1 is SGHAT and CDR2 is FQNNGV in the germline V gene. The CDR3 sequence is 15 residues long. CDR3 sequence (DNA): TGTGCCAGCAGCTTAATGACAGTTCTCTCCTACGAGCAGTACTTC. The encoded protein is CASSLMTVLSYEQYF.

The rearrangement joins TRBV10-3 to TRBJ2-3; D is possibly TRBD1 (6 bases). The CDR3 is made up of 13 amino acids. The ends were cut back, 6 bases at V and 1 base at J, with 8 bases in the middle. Germline loops: CDR1 ENHRY, CDR2 SYGVKD. Here the CDR3 DNA reads TGTGCCATCAGACCAGGGGGCACAGATACGCAGTATTTT. It codes for CAIRPGGTDTQYF.

V usage is TRBV7-3 and J usage is TRBJ1-1; a possible D gene is TRBD1 (6 bases). V gave up 1 base and J gave up 3 bases, with 18 bases separating them. The germline V gene has CDR1 SGHTA and CDR2 FQGTGA. The CDR3 consists of 17 residues. The CDR3 loop is CASSLINVGPGDTEAFF. In DNA form, the CDR3 reads TGTGCCAGCAGCTTAATTAACGTGGGGCCAGGGGACACTGAAGCTTTCTTT.

The chain employs TRBV5-1 and TRBJ2-1, with D perhaps TRBD2 (6 bases). V was trimmed by 2 bases and J by 7 bases, leaving 10 bases between them. CDR1 SGHRS and CDR2 YFSETQ come from the germline V gene. The CDR3 sequence is 13 residues long. CDR3 amino acids: CASSFYRGNEQFF. The CDR3, as DNA: TGCGCCAGCAGCTTCTACCGGGGGAATGAGCAGTTCTTC.

V and J are TRBV7-8 and TRBJ1-2; 10 nucleotides agree with TRBD1. The CDR3 is 14 amino acids. Germline V lookup: CDR1 SGHVS, CDR2 FQNEAQ. The V segment lost 5 bases and the J segment 2 bases; nucleotides outside the gene matches: 2. CDR3 protein: CASSTDRGNYGYTF. CDR3 coding DNA: TGTGCCAGCAGCACGGACAGGGGGAACTATGGCTACACCTTC.

This chain connects TRBV6-5 to TRBJ1-1, with D possibly matching TRBD1 (5 bases). Trimming removed 6 bases at V and 5 bases at J, with 16 bases between. The CDR3 runs 14 residues. In germline, CDR1 is MNHEY, CDR2 SVGAGI. The DNA of the CDR3 is TGTGCCAGCAGCCGGGGCCTTCCTTGGACTGAAGCTTTCTTT. Its translation: CASSRGLPWTEAFF.

The gene calls are TRBV5-4 and TRBJ2-5, with 8 bases aligning to TRBD2. Losses at the gene ends were 4 bases for V and 5 bases for J; bases not matched to a gene: 19. The CDR3 spans 18 residues. Germline-derived CDR1 and CDR2 are SGHNT and YYREEE (reference sequence). Here the CDR3 reads CASSKTYSAGEGWETQYF. The CDR3 DNA sequence: TGTGCCAGCAGCAAAACCTACTCAGCGGGAGAAGGGTGGGAGACCCAGTACTTC.

The genes are TRBV6-1 and TRBJ1-3; D possibly corresponds to TRBD1 (6 bases). Trimming took 9 bases from V and 0 from J, leaving 15 bases between them. Germline CDR1 and CDR2: MNHNS and SASEGT. This CDR3 is 15 amino acids long. In nucleotides, the CDR3 is TGTGCCAGTTGTGAGGGGGAATTCTCTGGAAACACCATATATTTT. This translates into CASCEGEFSGNTIYF.

The chain has TRBV7-9 and TRBJ2-5, with D perhaps assigned TRBD1 or TRBD2 (6 bases each). The V and J ends lost 5 bases and 0 bases respectively, with 16 bases between them. Germline V lookup: CDR1 SEHNR, CDR2 FQNEAQ (reference sequence). The CDR3 length is 16 residues. DNA of the CDR3: TGTGCCAGCAGCCGAGGAGGGGGGTTGGACCAAGAGACCCAGTACTTC. It codes for CASSRGGGLDQETQYF.

The genes are TRBV21-1 and TRBJ2-5; the table names TRBD1, a call not compared with the DNA. TRBV21-1 is termed a pseudogene. The CDR3 runs 14 residues. The CDR3 nucleotides are TGTGCCAGCAAGGAGCAGGGTCGGGAAGAGACCCAGTACTTC. Translating gives CASKEQGREETQYF.

This chain joins TRBV5-1 and TRBJ2-7; 13 bases map to TRBD2. The germline gives CDR1 SGHRS, CDR2 YFSETQ. V shed 3 bases and J 5 bases; nucleotides not matched to a gene: 11. This CDR3 is 17 amino acids long. This CDR3 is CASSSLPTSGRANEQYF. The CDR3 nucleotides read TGCGCCAGCAGCTCGCTACCTACTAGCGGGAGGGCAAACGAGCAGTACTTC.

CDR3 nucleotide sequence: TGTGCCTGGACTAGCGGGAACCAAGAGACCCAGTACTTC. The encoded protein is CAWTSGNQETQYF. This chain joins TRBV30 and TRBJ2-5; TRBD2 matches 9 bases. The junction had 0 bases not matched to a gene; V was cut back by 4 bases and J by 0 bases. Germline V gene lookup returns CDR1 GTSNPN and CDR2 SVGIG (reference sequence). This CDR3 spans 13 amino acids.

The V and J genes are TRBV5-4 and TRBJ1-1; tentative D call: TRBD1 (5 bases). The CDR3 totals 14 residues. V lost 4 bases to trimming and J lost 0 bases, with 10 bases between them. Germline V gene sequence: CDR1 SGHNT, CDR2 YYREEE (reference sequence). The CDR3 region has the DNA TGTGCCAGCAGCGGGGGACTGCTGAACACTGAAGCTTTCTTT. Its protein is CASSGGLLNTEAFF.

The rearrangement uses TRBV10-3 and TRBJ1-1, with D maybe TRBD1 (6 bases). Germline V lookup: CDR1 ENHRY, CDR2 SYGVKD. This CDR3 is built from 14 residues. Trimming cost V 0 bases and J 3 bases, with 8 bases left between them. CDR3 region: CAISESSGDTEAFF. For the CDR3, the DNA is TGTGCCATCAGTGAGTCGTCAGGGGACACTGAAGCTTTCTTT.

This chain links TRBV4-3 with TRBJ2-7; D is possibly TRBD1 (5 bases). Germline V gene lookup returns CDR1 LGHNA and CDR2 YSLEER. CDR3 size: 14 residues. V gave up 2 bases and J gave up 3 bases, with 11 bases separating them. The CDR3 region is CASSQSRQLYEQYF. CDR3 DNA: TGCGCCAGCAGCCAATCTCGACAGCTCTACGAGCAGTACTTC.

The chain recombines TRBV7-9 with TRBJ2-4, with D possibly being TRBD2 (5 bases). The germline CDR1 and CDR2 sequences are SEHNR and FQNEAQ (reference sequence). The CDR3 sequence is 14 residues long. Trimming removed 5 bases from V and 8 bases from J, with 16 bases in between. The CDR3 DNA reads as TGTGCCAGCAGCCTTCAGAATCGGGGAGACATTCAGTACTTC. Protein product: CASSLQNRGDIQYF.

The chain has TRBV7-2 and TRBJ2-7, with a weak D call TRBD1 (5 bases). The CDR3 covers 15 residues. The germline V and J ends were trimmed by 0 bases and 3 bases, with 12 bases remaining between them. Germline CDR1 reads SGHTA; CDR2 reads FQGNSA. The CDR3 loop is CASSLAGVSGYEQYF. CDR3 coding DNA: TGTGCCAGCAGCTTAGCAGGGGTATCGGGCTACGAGCAGTACTTC.

The DNA for the CDR3 is TGTGCCAGCAGTTTTCGAGGCAATGATGGAAACTATGGCTACACCTTC. Protein: CASSFRGNDGNYGYTF. The chain combines TRBV27 with TRBJ1-2, with D hard to call. The germline V gene has CDR1 MNHEY and CDR2 SMNVEV (reference sequence). This CDR3 spans 16 amino acids. The V end lost 3 bases, the J end lost 2 bases, and 16 bases lay between the germline ends.

This sequence joins TRBV30 and TRBJ2-4; a weak D match, TRBD1 (5 bases). CDR3 length: 13 amino acids. V shed 0 bases and J shed 7 bases, with 10 bases lying between them. Germline loops: CDR1 GTSNPN, CDR2 SVGIG (reference sequence). CDR3 amino acids: CAWSVQGGNIQYF. The CDR3 DNA is TGTGCCTGGAGTGTTCAGGGCGGTAACATTCAGTACTTC.

V is TRBV10-3 and J is TRBJ1-3; D call uncertain. Germline assignment: CDR1 ENHRY and CDR2 SYGVKD. There are 13 residues in the CDR3. V was trimmed by 4 bases and J by 0 bases, leaving 4 bases between them. CDR3 nucleotide sequence: TGTGCCATCAGTGGGGACTCTGGAAACACCATATATTTT. It yields the protein CAISGDSGNTIYF.